A selection of T cell receptor beta chains follows, all from one sample in a study of shared clonotypes between healthy human individuals. TCRdb's table, derived via immunoSEQ multiplex PCR, lists solely in-frame clones and lacks some. Among about 690,000 clones listed, 90% were seen once. The sequencing input was memory CD8+ T cells from PBMCs. These receptors all come from a man aged 18 to 29 in good health. Some clones in this sample may be carry-over from other donors' samples. Both conserved end residues are part of each CDR3. Not all rows give a size; the values are once, few, many and, for expanded clones, a class.

abundance: NA; len: 16; v_gene: TRBV27; CDR3aa: CASSPFPGQYSYEQYF
abundance: NA; len: 15; v_gene: TRBV19; CDR3aa: CASSVAGQMNTEAFF
abundance: NA; len: 14; v_gene: TRBV2; CDR3aa: CASRALGTGNTIYF
abundance: NA; len: 15; v_gene: TRBV19; CDR3aa: CATTEDRGLLTEAFF
abundance: NA; len: 15; v_gene: TRBV27; CDR3aa: CASSSLRTSFHEQYF
abundance: NA; len: 15; v_gene: TRBV9; CDR3aa: CASTRLAGPTDTQYF
abundance: NA; len: 15; v_gene: TRBV7-3; CDR3aa: CASSLTGAPNTEAFF
abundance: once; len: 14; v_gene: TRBV27; CDR3aa: CASREGGSYNEQFF
abundance: NA; len: 17; v_gene: TRBV7-6; CDR3aa: CASSLPRGQASSYEQYF
abundance: NA; len: 13; v_gene: TRBV19; CDR3aa: CASSTHSNQPQHF
abundance: NA; len: 15; v_gene: TRBV11-2; CDR3aa: CASSLAPGHVNEQYF
abundance: NA; len: 15; v_gene: TRBV6-1; CDR3aa: CASSVPGQLNTEAFF
abundance: NA; len: 12; v_gene: TRBV7-9; CDR3aa: CASSLPLETQYF
abundance: NA; len: 16; v_gene: TRBV4-1; CDR3aa: CASSQEGGTGVYEQYF
abundance: NA; len: 14; v_gene: TRBV10-3; CDR3aa: CAISPGQGPYEQYF
abundance: NA; len: 17; v_gene: TRBV29-1; CDR3aa: CSVEASQSGSYWDTQYF
abundance: NA; len: 15; v_gene: TRBV4-1; CDR3aa: CASSQGDRPNYGYTF
abundance: NA; len: 14; v_gene: TRBV11-2; CDR3aa: CASSLAGGLETQYF
abundance: few; len: 10; v_gene: TRBV7-9; CDR3aa: CASAHDEQYF
abundance: NA; len: 15; v_gene: TRBV7-9; CDR3aa: CASSPGKGPYNEQFF
abundance: NA; len: 13; v_gene: TRBV27; CDR3aa: CASSFGHHNEQFF
abundance: NA; len: 15; v_gene: TRBV4-1; CDR3aa: CASSVSGKTGETQYF
abundance: NA; len: 13; v_gene: TRBV27; CDR3aa: CATTRVWGNTIYF
abundance: once; len: 16; v_gene: TRBV7-2; CDR3aa: CASSLTWGVGGDTQYF
abundance: NA; len: 16; v_gene: TRBV18; CDR3aa: CASSPRLAADTDTQYF
abundance: NA; len: 14; v_gene: TRBV30; CDR3aa: CAWRDRGLGNTIYF
abundance: NA; len: 14; v_gene: TRBV9; CDR3aa: CASSEGGLYYEQYF
abundance: NA; len: 15; v_gene: TRBV14; CDR3aa: CASSQERASSYEQYF
abundance: NA; len: 16; v_gene: TRBV28; CDR3aa: CASSSSHRGPNNEQFF
abundance: NA; len: 16; v_gene: TRBV28; CDR3aa: CASTVTRDTENYGYTF
abundance: many; len: 14; v_gene: TRBV5-6; CDR3aa: CASSRGSYNSPLHF
abundance: NA; len: 13; v_gene: TRBV5-3; CDR3aa: CARSSTGLSGYTF
abundance: NA; len: 15; v_gene: TRBV19; CDR3aa: CASSIPYGKYNEQFF
abundance: NA; len: 14; v_gene: TRBV7-9; CDR3aa: CASSPGRGNYEQYF
abundance: NA; len: 13; v_gene: TRBV7-9; CDR3aa: CASSPTGATEAFF
abundance: NA; len: 14; v_gene: TRBV6-5; CDR3aa: CAVGEPNVAGELFF
abundance: NA; len: 17; v_gene: TRBV2; CDR3aa: CASSEAPRLVGKNIQYF
abundance: NA; len: 16; v_gene: TRBV5-8; CDR3aa: CASSSSIRPSNYGYTF
abundance: NA; len: 16; v_gene: TRBV10-3; CDR3aa: CAISDSAGPVRDEQFF
abundance: NA; len: 14; v_gene: TRBV5-4; CDR3aa: CASSLGRAYNEQFF
abundance: NA; len: 17; v_gene: TRBV2; CDR3aa: CASSYPPGGLIYNEQFF
abundance: NA; len: 18; v_gene: TRBV7-9; CDR3aa: CASSSPQGGKSSGNTIYF
abundance: NA; len: 12; v_gene: TRBV7-9; CDR3aa: CASSMGTAEQYF
abundance: NA; len: 16; v_gene: TRBV9; CDR3aa: CASSGRTVHWFNEQFF
abundance: NA; len: 16; v_gene: TRBV13; CDR3aa: CASSLNSGTTGNTIYF
abundance: NA; len: 16; v_gene: TRBV9; CDR3aa: CASSDHRDRPSYEQYF
abundance: NA; len: 12; v_gene: TRBV4-3; CDR3aa: CASSQREGTAFF
abundance: NA; len: 16; v_gene: TRBV5-1; CDR3aa: CASSLETEGSGNTIYF
abundance: NA; len: 15; v_gene: TRBV5-1; CDR3aa: CASSLVPGQGNGYTF
abundance: NA; len: 15; v_gene: TRBV4-2; CDR3aa: CASSARGLGAYGYTF
abundance: NA; len: 15; v_gene: TRBV10-2; CDR3aa: CASSGEGGSTDTQYF
abundance: NA; len: 14; v_gene: TRBV7-3; CDR3aa: CASSSFSVTDTQYF
abundance: NA; len: 13; v_gene: TRBV18; CDR3aa: CASSPGSYNEQFF
abundance: once; len: 13; v_gene: TRBV29-1; CDR3aa: CSVEAANTGELFF
abundance: NA; len: 14; v_gene: TRBV19; CDR3aa: CASSSRTGHYGYTF
abundance: once; len: 15; v_gene: TRBV13; CDR3aa: CASTSGDQGFEKLFF
abundance: NA; len: 14; v_gene: TRBV7-6; CDR3aa: CASSSINRIHEQYF
abundance: NA; len: 13; v_gene: TRBV10-1; CDR3aa: CASSAGLSYEQYF
abundance: NA; len: 14; v_gene: TRBV6-1; CDR3aa: CASSFTGGSYEQYF
abundance: NA; len: 13; v_gene: TRBV4-1; CDR3aa: CASSQDGSTEAFF